The 27 T cell receptor beta chains below all came from one sample that was sequenced in a study of cytomegalovirus exposure and HLA in healthy donors. The PCR made use of 60 Vbeta and 13 Jbeta primers. Sequencing used immunoSEQ multiplex PCR; TCRdb keeps in-frame clones, though not all of them. Of some 120,000 clones in the sample, 83% were seen once. Sequencing input: PBMCs. These receptors originate from a woman aged 35 to 49 in good health and CMV-seropositive.

This rearrangement joins TRBV25-1 to TRBJ2-7; 8 bases match TRBD2. V dropped 5 bases and J dropped 2; count of bases not matched to a gene: 5. Germline lookup yields CDR1 MGHDK and CDR2 SYGVNS. The CDR3 runs to 14 residues. CDR3 sequence (DNA): TGTGCCAGCAGTAGAGAGCGGGAGCCCTACGAGCAGTACTTC. Translating gives CASSREREPYEQYF.

This chain uses TRBV13 with TRBJ1-2, with D hard to call. The V end lost 3 bases, the J end lost 10 bases, and 9 bases lay between the germline ends. The CDR3 is 11 residues long. Germline CDR1 reads PRHDT; CDR2 reads FYEKMQ (reference sequence). Here the CDR3 DNA reads TGTGCCAGCAGCTTGGGCCTGCACTACACCTTC. Translated: CASSLGLHYTF.

This rearrangement joins TRBV9 to TRBJ1-1; D is uncertain. This CDR3 is 14 amino acids long. V shed 1 base and J shed 1 base, with 8 bases lying between them. Per germline, CDR1 SGDLS and CDR2 YYNGEE. CDR3 loop: CASSVSEGNTEAFF. For the CDR3, the DNA is TGTGCCAGCAGCGTAAGTGAGGGGAACACTGAAGCTTTCTTT.

The V call is TRBV28, the J call TRBJ2-3; D is possibly TRBD2 (6 bases). The ends were cut back, 5 bases at V and 3 bases at J, with 9 bases in the middle. This CDR3 has 13 amino acids. Germline-derived CDR1 and CDR2 are MDHEN and SYDVKM. CDR3 protein: CASSRDSTDTQYF. CDR3 nucleotides: TGTGCCAGCAGTCGGGACTCTACAGATACGCAGTATTTT.

The gene calls are TRBV29-1 and TRBJ2-1, with D maybe TRBD1 (6 bases). Deletions cut 0 bases from V and 6 bases from J, with 15 bases between. Germline CDR1 reads SQVTM; CDR2 reads ANQGSEA. The CDR3 is made up of 15 amino acids. In DNA, the CDR3 is TGCAGCGTTGAAGACAGGACAGCATTCCTCAATGAGCAGTTCTTC. This translates into CSVEDRTAFLNEQFF.

The chain combines TRBV9 with TRBJ2-5; 13 bases line up with TRBD2. The closer fit of TRBJ2-7 to the DNA end suggests the J call may be wrong. The CDR3 spans 16 residues. Germline CDR1 reads SGDLS; CDR2 reads YYNGEE. CDR3 sequence reads: CASSVGAGTSGIEQYF. In nucleotides, the CDR3 is TGTGCCAGCAGCGTAGGCGCCGGGACTAGCGGGATCGAGCAGTACTTC.

The chain employs TRBV4-1 and TRBJ1-1; 8 bases line up with TRBD1. J was trimmed by 4 bases and V by 1 base; bases with no gene match: 5. Germline V gene lookup returns CDR1 MGHRA and CDR2 YSYEKL. This CDR3 is built from 15 residues. CDR3 loop: CASSQATGGATEAFF. The DNA for the CDR3 is TGCGCCAGCAGCCAAGCAACAGGGGGGGCCACTGAAGCTTTCTTT.

V and J are TRBV28 and TRBJ1-2; D perhaps matches TRBD1 (6 bases). The V gene lost 5 bases and the J gene lost 8 bases, with 15 bases spanning the gap. From germline, CDR1 is MDHEN and CDR2 SYDVKM. The CDR3 extends over 13 amino acids. Written as DNA, the CDR3 is TGTGCCAGCAGTCAAGGACAGTTGAGCGGCTACACCTTC. Amino acid sequence: CASSQGQLSGYTF.

This clone has just a few counts. The chain couples TRBV5-4 to TRBJ2-2, with TRBD2 as a possible D gene (5 bases). The CDR3 extends over 14 amino acids. Looked up from germline, CDR1 is SGHNT and CDR2 is YYREEE (reference sequence). V lost 0 bases, J lost 5 bases, and 8 bases lay in between. CDR3 protein: CASSLGPGTGELFF. CDR3 nucleotides: TGTGCCAGCAGCTTGGGGCCGGGGACCGGGGAGCTGTTTTTT.

V usage is TRBV6-1 and J usage is TRBJ2-7, with 10 bases that match TRBD1. V lost 4 bases, J lost 5 bases, and 8 bases stayed unmatched. This CDR3 region has 15 residues. Per germline, CDR1 MNHNS and CDR2 SASEGT. The CDR3 coding sequence is TGTGCCAGCAGTGCCCACGCGACAGGGGGCGACGAGCAGTACTTC. It codes for CASSAHATGGDEQYF.

The chain recombines TRBV7-2 with TRBJ1-1; tentative D call: TRBD1 (5 bases). The V gene's germline CDR1 is SGHTA and CDR2 FQGNSA. V gave up 2 bases and J gave up 1 base, with 8 bases separating them. CDR3 length equals 14 residues. The CDR3, as DNA: TGTGCCAGCAGCTTAAACAGGAGGAACACTGAAGCTTTCTTT. As protein: CASSLNRRNTEAFF.

This rearrangement joins TRBV28 to TRBJ2-1; TRBD2 matches 10 bases. In germline, CDR1 is MDHEN, CDR2 SYDVKM. The CDR3 totals 15 residues. The J segment lost 7 bases and the V segment lost 6 bases, leaving 9 bases of the junction unmatched. CDR3 loop: CASSRLAGEMNEQFF. The CDR3 bases are TGTGCCAGCAGCCGCCTAGCGGGAGAGATGAATGAGCAGTTCTTC.

This CDR3 reads CASSQETGSHYGYTF. CDR3 nucleotide sequence: TGTGCCAGCAGCCAAGAGACAGGGTCGCACTATGGCTACACCTTC. V and J are TRBV14 and TRBJ1-2; TRBD1 agrees at 7 bases. The J segment lost 3 bases and the V segment lost 0 bases, leaving 4 bases of the junction unmatched. The CDR3 covers 15 residues. Germline V gene sequence: CDR1 SGHDN, CDR2 FVKESK.

This chain connects TRBV5-6 to TRBJ2-5; 8 bases agree with TRBD2. The CDR3 contains 15 residues. The trim removed 0 bases at V and 5 bases at J, leaving 6 bases unmatched. Germline-derived CDR1 and CDR2 are SGHDT and YYEEEE. The CDR3 sequence: CASSLVLAGSETQYF. CDR3 DNA sequence: TGTGCCAGCAGCTTGGTCTTAGCGGGATCGGAGACCCAGTACTTC.

This clone was seen only once. Here the CDR3 DNA reads TGTGCCAGCAGCACACTGACAAATGAGCAGTTCTTC. Translation gives CASSTLTNEQFF. The chain carries TRBV5-4 and TRBJ2-1; D gene uncertain. The germline V gene has CDR1 SGHNT and CDR2 YYREEE (reference sequence). This CDR3 comprises 12 residues. V lost 4 bases and J lost 7, with 9 bases in between.

This chain connects TRBV28 to TRBJ1-1, with D possibly matching TRBD1 (6 bases). The CDR3 covers 14 residues. Germline-derived CDR1 and CDR2 are MDHEN and SYDVKM. With 5 bases removed from V and 4 bases from J, the gap between germline ends came to 14 bases. DNA of the CDR3: TGTGCCAGCAGTCTACAGGGAACGAGCACTGAAGCTTTCTTT. Its protein product is CASSLQGTSTEAFF.

The chain employs TRBV20-1 and TRBJ1-5; 8 bases are a match to TRBD1. CDR3 length equals 11 residues. Germline assignment: CDR1 DFQATT and CDR2 SNEGSKA (reference sequence). V lost 4 bases to trimming and J lost 11 bases; unmatched junction nucleotides: 4. The CDR3 spells CSATQGAAQHF. As DNA, the CDR3 is TGCAGTGCTACCCAGGGGGCGGCCCAGCATTTT.

This clone was counted only a few times. The chain carries TRBV9 and TRBJ2-1; TRBD2 agrees at 10 bases. Germline V gives CDR1 SGDLS, CDR2 YYNGEE. The V gene end was trimmed by 0 bases and the J gene end by 4 bases; junction bases not matched to a gene: 7. This CDR3 comprises 17 residues. The CDR3 loop reads CASSVDPTSGIYNEQFF. CDR3 nucleotide sequence: TGTGCCAGCAGCGTAGACCCCACTAGCGGGATTTACAATGAGCAGTTCTTC.

This clone occurred a few times. The chain employs TRBV25-1 and TRBJ1-2; TRBD1 matches at 7 bases. Unmatched junction bases numbered 10, after V lost 4 bases and J lost 5 bases. Germline V lookup: CDR1 MGHDK, CDR2 SYGVNS. The CDR3 totals 15 residues. CDR3 amino acids: CASSGPTQGIYGYTF. CDR3 DNA sequence: TGTGCCAGCAGTGGTCCCACACAGGGGATTTATGGCTACACCTTC.

This rearrangement joins TRBV5-5 to TRBJ2-6, with D possibly matching TRBD1 (5 bases). V gave up 0 bases and J gave up 2 bases, with 6 bases separating them. The CDR3 runs to 15 residues. In germline, CDR1 is SGHKS, CDR2 YYEKEE (reference sequence). The CDR3 DNA reads as TGTGCCAGCAGCTTGGTCAGGGCTGGGGCCAACGTCCTGACTTTC. Its translation is CASSLVRAGANVLTF.

This chain uses TRBV7-9 with TRBJ1-4; weak D call: TRBD1 (5 bases). The germline V gene has CDR1 SEHNR and CDR2 FQNEAQ (reference sequence). V lost 4 bases to trimming and J lost 8 bases, with 23 bases between them. CDR3 length: 17 residues. CDR3 nucleotide sequence: TGTGCCAGCAGCTCACGAGGAGGGGCCGCCATTTCGGAAAAACTGTTTTTT. This gives the protein CASSSRGGAAISEKLFF.

The table lists this clone with a count of one. V and J are TRBV5-1 and TRBJ2-7, with 7 nucleotides matching TRBD1. With V trimmed by 7 bases and J by 3 bases, 7 bases remained unmatched. The germline V gene has CDR1 SGHRS and CDR2 YFSETQ. This CDR3 comprises 13 residues. CDR3 in DNA: TGCGCCAGCCGCCGGACAGGTAACTACGAGCAGTACTTC. Its protein is CASRRTGNYEQYF.

This clone was observed a few times. This rearrangement joins TRBV6-1 to TRBJ1-5; possible D gene TRBD1, 6 bases. Germline V gene data show CDR1 as MNHNS and CDR2 as SASEGT. Trimming took 8 bases from V and 5 from J, leaving 16 bases between them. The CDR3 runs to 14 residues. The chain's CDR3 is CASALGAGDQPQHF. The CDR3 coding sequence is TGTGCCAGCGCGTTAGGGGCAGGGGATCAGCCCCAGCATTTT.

The chain recombines TRBV11-3 with TRBJ2-7; no clear D gene. The CDR3 is 14 residues long. V was shortened by 1 base and J by 5 bases, with 12 bases between the two germline ends. CDR1 and CDR2 (germline): SGHNT, YENEEA. CDR3 sequence (DNA): TGTGCCAGCAGCTTAGGGGCCATTAAGGACGAGCAGTACTTC. Translating gives CASSLGAIKDEQYF.

The rearrangement links TRBV28 to TRBJ2-1, with 7 nucleotides matching TRBD1. The trim removed 2 bases at V and 3 bases at J, leaving 1 base unmatched. CDR3 length: 14 residues. Germline loops: CDR1 MDHEN, CDR2 SYDVKM. CDR3 nucleotide sequence: TGTGCCAGCAGTTTAGGGACAGACTACAATGAGCAGTTCTTC. Protein sequence: CASSLGTDYNEQFF.

The chain has TRBV25-1 and TRBJ2-5, with 12 bases fitting TRBD1. The CDR3 covers 16 residues. Germline CDR1 MGHDK, CDR2 SYGVNS. J gave up 5 bases and V 5 bases, and 9 bases lay outside the gene matches. The CDR3 bases are TGTGCCAGCAGTCCCGGGACAGGGGGCGCGTGGGAGACCCAGTACTTC. Protein product: CASSPGTGGAWETQYF. Combining the CDR3 with reference TRBV25-1 and TRBJ2-5 gives the whole variable domain EADIYQTPRYLVIGTGKKITLECSQTMGHDKMYWYQQDPGMELHLIHYSYGVNSTEKGDLSSESTVSRIRTEHFPLTLESARPSHTSQYLCASSPGTGGAWETQYFGPGTRLLVL.

The rearrangement uses TRBV6-1 and TRBJ1-4; no reliable D call. This CDR3 has 12 amino acids. The V gene lost 6 bases and the J gene lost 5 bases, with 7 bases spanning the gap. Germline values: CDR1 MNHNS, CDR2 SASEGT. CDR3 sequence: CASRERNEKLFF. DNA of the CDR3: TGTGCCAGCAGGGAGAGAAATGAAAAACTGTTTTTT.